The 8 T cell receptor beta chains given below trace back to one sample, sequenced in a study of T cell responses to AZD1222 COVID-19 vaccine. Sequenced by immunoSEQ multiplex PCR; TCRdb stores in-frame clones only, minus some. The top ten clones hold 6.9% of a sample with over 150,000 clones, 80% to 90% of them seen once. Specimen: peripheral blood, collected on day 0 of AZD1222 vaccination. Receptors were obtained from an adult in good health.

The chain uses TRBV7-2 and TRBJ1-2; 9 bases fit TRBD1. With V trimmed by 1 base and J by 4 bases, 4 bases remained unmatched. CDR3 length: 15 amino acids. Germline-derived CDR1 and CDR2 are SGHTA and FQGNSA. The CDR3 DNA reads TGTGCCAGCAGCTTAGAGGGACAGGGTACCTATGGCTACACCTTC. Encoded protein: CASSLEGQGTYGYTF.

This clone was seen a single time. CDR3 residues: CASSNRGFGTEAFF. The DNA for the CDR3 is TGTGCCAGTAGTAACAGGGGATTTGGCACTGAAGCTTTCTTT. The V gene is TRBV19, the J gene TRBJ1-1, with 7 bases aligning to TRBD1. The ends lost 4 bases at V and 4 bases at J; junction bases unmatched: 6. The CDR3 has 14 residues. Germline V gives CDR1 LNHDA, CDR2 SQIVND (reference sequence).

The rearrangement links TRBV7-2 to TRBJ1-3; no reliable D call. Per the germline V gene, CDR1 is SGHTA and CDR2 is FQGNSA. V was pared by 5 bases and J by 0 bases, with 20 bases between. CDR3 length: 18 residues. In nucleotides, the CDR3 is TGTGCCAGCAGCCCAGATGGATTTTCTTTGCGCTCTGGAAACACCATATATTTT. This codes for CASSPDGFSLRSGNTIYF.

The rearrangement links TRBV14 to TRBJ1-3; D gene ambiguous. CDR1 is SGHDN and CDR2 is FVKESK in the germline V gene. This CDR3 has 17 residues. V was clipped by 0 bases and J by 2 bases, with 14 bases between them. CDR3 in DNA: TGTGCCAGCAGCCAAGAGCCGGGGTTTTCGCCTGGAAACACCATATATTTT. Protein product: CASSQEPGFSPGNTIYF.

The V call is TRBV27, the J call TRBJ2-3, with D perhaps TRBD1 or TRBD2 (5 bases each). The CDR3 contains 13 residues. Trimming shortened V by 6 bases and J by 1 base, and 8 bases separated the two germline ends. CDR1 is MNHEY, CDR2 SMNVEV, per germline (reference sequence). The CDR3 region has the DNA TGTGCCAGCAGATTGGGGGGCACAGATACGCAGTATTTT. It is translated as CASRLGGTDTQYF.

The CDR3 DNA reads as TGTGCCAGCAGCTTGGGACAGGGGAACTATGGCTACACCTTC. Translated, it gives CASSLGQGNYGYTF. The chain is built from TRBV5-6 and TRBJ1-2, with 8 bases lining up with TRBD1. CDR1 and CDR2 from the germline V gene are SGHDT and YYEEEE. The CDR3 is made up of 14 amino acids. Losses at the gene ends were 0 bases for V and 2 bases for J; bases not matched to a gene: 0.

V and J are TRBV3-1 (or the pseudogene TRBV3-2) and TRBJ1-2; 11 bases are a match to TRBD1. After removal of 2 bases from V and 9 bases from J, the junction contained 14 bases not matched to a gene. Germline CDR1 reads LGHDT; CDR2 reads YNNKEL (reference sequence). CDR3 size: 17 residues. The CDR3 is CASSQRWTGGAWYRYTF. The DNA of the CDR3 is TGTGCCAGCAGCCAACGCTGGACAGGGGGCGCCTGGTATCGCTACACCTTC.

The chain links TRBV5-5 to TRBJ2-7; D gene ambiguous. The CDR3 has 15 residues. Germline CDR1 is SGHKS and CDR2 is YYEKEE (reference sequence). V was cut by 4 bases and J by 0 bases, with 14 bases left in between. The CDR3 region is CASSLPPGDSYEQYF. The CDR3 nucleotides read TGTGCCAGCAGCCTACCGCCCGGTGACTCCTACGAGCAGTACTTC.